The T cell receptor (beta chain) described here comes from a study of vaccination effects on CD4 cells after COVID-19. Data came from immunoSEQ multiplex PCR; TCRdb stores just in-frame clones and leaves some out. The table has tens of thousands of clones, about 70% seen once. To note about this clone: Its antigen is still unknown.

ViraFEST expansion of antigen-specific CD4+ T cells with viral peptide pools preceded sequencing. At the end of roughly 9 days of culture, CD4+ T cells were isolated. No vaccinee had earlier SARS-CoV-2 infection, and nucleocapsid antibodies were negative. The authors exchanged half the medium for IL-2 medium on days 3 and 7. CDR1 is SGHNT and CDR2 is YYREEE in the germline V gene (reference sequence). The V end lost 4 bases, the J end lost 5 bases, and 14 bases lay between the germline ends. The CDR3 is 14 residues long. This chain connects TRBV5-4 to TRBJ2-3; the D gene is possibly TRBD2 (6 bases). The receptor was derived from a human donor who received a COVID-19 vaccine. Sequenced material: CD4+ T cells from PBMCs cultured with HCoV-229E spike peptides, taken before COVID-19 vaccination. The CDR3 protein is CASSMTSMRDTQYF. As DNA, the CDR3 is TGTGCCAGCAGCATGACTAGTATGAGAGATACGCAGTATTTT. The whole variable domain, filled in from reference TRBV5-4 and TRBJ2-3, reads ETGVTQSPTHLIKTRGQQVTLRCSSQSGHNTVSWYQQALGQGPQFIFQYYREEENGRGNFPPRFSGLQFPNYSSELNVNALELDDSALYLCASSMTSMRDTQYFGPGTRLTVL.